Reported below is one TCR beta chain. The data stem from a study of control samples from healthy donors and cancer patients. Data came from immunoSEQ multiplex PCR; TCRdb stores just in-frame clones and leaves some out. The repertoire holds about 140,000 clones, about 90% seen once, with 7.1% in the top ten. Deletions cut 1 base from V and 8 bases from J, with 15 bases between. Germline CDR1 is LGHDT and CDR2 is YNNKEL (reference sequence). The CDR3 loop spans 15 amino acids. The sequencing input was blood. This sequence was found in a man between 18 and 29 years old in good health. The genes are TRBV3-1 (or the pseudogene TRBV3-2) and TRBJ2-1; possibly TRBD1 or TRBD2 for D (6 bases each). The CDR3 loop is CASSQGGAEVHEQFF. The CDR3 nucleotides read TGTGCCAGCAGCCAAGGGGGGGCCGAGGTCCATGAGCAGTTCTTC.